The text below deals with one T cell receptor beta chain. No antigen is known for it. The data are from a study of cytomegalovirus exposure and HLA in healthy donors. Study in general: Among about 179 million T cells, an earlier analysis found roughly 100 million unique TCR beta sequences.

Germline V lookup: CDR1 SGDLS, CDR2 YYNGEE. The CDR3 contains 15 residues. Between the trimmed V and J ends, which lost 3 bases and 5 bases, there was a span of 12 bases. The PCR was carried out with 60 Vbeta primers and 13 Jbeta primers. Libraries were prepared by immunoSEQ multiplex PCR; TCRdb keeps only in-frame clonotypes and omits some of them. Its listing shows some 75,000 clones. Study conclusions and caveats: One cluster of highly shared sequence variants probably arose as a sequencing artifact. CMV serostatus was the sole immune exposure data available.

Sequenced sample: PBMCs. This TCR was recovered from a boy younger than 18 in good health and CMV-seronegative. The chain combines TRBV9 with TRBJ1-6, with D perhaps matching TRBD1 (5 bases). CDR3 nucleotides: TGTGCCAGCAGCGCGGACGACAGAAATAATTCACCCCTCCACTTT. Amino acid sequence: CASSADDRNNSPLHF.